One TCR beta chain is described in this entry. The record originates from a study of blood T cell repertoires in COVID-19. This CDR3 region has 13 residues. Germline V gene sequence: CDR1 SGHAT, CDR2 FQNNGV. Between the trimmed V and J ends, which lost 4 bases and 8 bases, there was a span of 11 bases. Sequencing was performed with immunoSEQ multiplex PCR; in TCRdb, only in-frame clones are kept and a portion is missing. The sample lists a few hundred thousand clones; around 92% were seen once. Sample: peripheral blood. The TCR was taken from a person aged 18 to 30 with COVID-19, enrolled during active disease. The chain couples TRBV11-2 to TRBJ1-4, with D possibly TRBD1 on 6 matching bases. CDR3: CASSSTGPEKLFF. CDR3 in DNA: TGTGCCAGCAGCTCAACAGGGCCCGAAAAACTGTTTTTT.